The entry below describes one TCR beta chain. This entry is derived from a study of blood T cell repertoires in COVID-19. Overall study: COVID-19 samples, acute and convalescent, were from the United States, Italy and Spain. PBMCs, B-cell-depleted T cells, or T cells were the source of the cDNA or gDNA that made up the material.

In the original processing: Counts of nucleated cells, estimated from reference gene primer amplification, were obtained. The repertoire was sequenced with immunoSEQ multiplex PCR; TCRdb's copy has only in-frame clones and lacks some. V, J and clone size reflect that table, while D and trimming were determined from the DNA. This table has around 100,000 clones, about 91% appearing once. Trimming took off 2 bases at V and 0 bases at J, with 8 bases between the two ends. CDR3 length equals 15 residues. Germline assignment: CDR1 SGHDT and CDR2 YYEEEE. The chain carries TRBV5-6 and TRBJ2-2; D is ambiguous. This TCR derives from a human donor in a cohort sampled during active COVID-19. Sequencing was performed on peripheral blood. The CDR3 protein is CASSFTPSNTGELFF. The CDR3 region has the DNA TGTGCCAGCAGCTTCACACCATCGAACACCGGGGAGCTGTTTTTT.